This is a list of T cell receptor beta chains from one sample in a study of blood T cell repertoires in COVID-19. TCRdb's table, derived via immunoSEQ multiplex PCR, lists solely in-frame clones and lacks some. Among 60,000 to 80,000 clones, approximately 84% were seen once, and the ten largest hold approximately 8.8%. Sequencing input: peripheral blood. The receptors stem from a man aged 50-59 years with active COVID-19. The CDR3 runs from the conserved cysteine through the conserved F or W. A D gene is named only where the DNA matches it firmly. Expanded clones get a size class; other rows say once, few or many, or leave the size out.

clone size	CDR3 length	D gene	J gene	V gene	CDR3 DNA	CDR3 protein
-	16	-	TRBJ1-1	TRBV4-1	TGCGCCAGCAGCCACCCTGGACAGCCTCAGAACACTGAAGCTTTCTTT	CASSHPGQPQNTEAFF
-	19	TRBD2	TRBJ2-3	TRBV7-2	TGTGCCAGCAGCTTATTGGGGCGGGGGGGACTCCCAAGCACAGATACGCAGTATTTT	CASSLLGRGGLPSTDTQYF
-	12	TRBD2	TRBJ2-5	TRBV12-3/TRBV12-4	TGTGCCAGCAGTTTAGGGGGGGGGACCCAGTACTTC	CASSLGGGTQYF
-	12	-	TRBJ2-7	TRBV3-1/TRBV3-2	TGTGCCAGCAGCCAAGCGGTCTACGAGCAGTACTTC	CASSQAVYEQYF
-	15	TRBD1	TRBJ2-7	TRBV5-1	TGCGCCAGCAGCACCCCCGGCCAGGGGGTCTACGAGCAGTACTTC	CASSTPGQGVYEQYF
-	16	TRBD1	TRBJ1-1	TRBV5-4	TGTGCCAGCAGCATGGGACAGGGAGAGGTGTACACTGAAGCTTTCTTT	CASSMGQGEVYTEAFF
many	14	-	TRBJ1-6	TRBV5-5	TGTGCCAGCAGCCTCGGACAGTTACATTCACCCCTCCACTTT	CASSLGQLHSPLHF
-	17	-	TRBJ1-1	TRBV5-6	TGTGCCAGCAGCACCCTCGCCCTAAGAGGTATCAACACTGAAGCTTTCTTT	CASSTLALRGINTEAFF
-	14	TRBD2	TRBJ2-1	TRBV19	TGTGCCAGTAGTATATCGGGAGGCGCCAATGAGCAGTTCTTC	CASSISGGANEQFF
-	14	-	TRBJ2-1	TRBV27	TGTGCCAGCAGTCCAAACAGGGTTGTCGATGAGCAGTTCTTC	CASSPNRVVDEQFF
-	15	TRBD2	TRBJ2-1	TRBV5-1	TGCGCCAGCAGCTTGGTAGCGGGGCAGAACAATGAGCAGTTCTTC	CASSLVAGQNNEQFF
-	14	TRBD2	TRBJ2-3	TRBV2	TGTGCCAGCAGTGACACTAGCGGGGGAGATACGCAGTATTTT	CASSDTSGGDTQYF
-	15	-	TRBJ1-4	TRBV19	TGTGCCAGTAGTCCCTGGGGGGGATATAATGAAAAACTGTTTTTT	CASSPWGGYNEKLFF
-	14	TRBD2	TRBJ2-5	TRBV5-1	TGCGCCAGCAGCTTCGGCGGGAGTCAAGAGACCCAGTACTTC	CASSFGGSQETQYF
-	12	-	TRBJ2-1	TRBV11-2	TGTGCCAGCAGCTTTCCCGGACTAAGAACTTTCTTC	CASSFPGLRTFF
-	14	-	TRBJ1-1	TRBV7-9	TGTGCCAGCAGCTTCAGCAGGGGGAACACTGAAGCTTTCTTT	CASSFSRGNTEAFF
-	11	-	TRBJ2-3	TRBV7-9	TGTGCCAGCAGACTCACAGATACGCAGTATTTT	CASRLTDTQYF
-	15	-	TRBJ1-1	TRBV4-1	TGCGCCAGCAGCCAAGATACAGCCATGAACACTGAAGCTTTCTTT	CASSQDTAMNTEAFF
-	15	TRBD2	TRBJ2-3	TRBV3-1/TRBV3-2	TGTGCCAGCAGCCAGACTAGCGGGGGGGCAGATACGCAGTATTTT	CASSQTSGGADTQYF
-	14	-	TRBJ1-1	TRBV7-2	TGTGCCAGCAGCTTAGTGCGGGGGGTGACTGAAGCTTTCTTT	CASSLVRGVTEAFF
-	14	-	TRBJ1-3	TRBV30	TGTGCCTGGAGTGTCGGGATCTCTGGAAACACCATATATTTT	CAWSVGISGNTIYF
-	16	-	TRBJ1-2	TRBV7-2	TGTGCCAGCAGCCGCCTGGGGTGGGACAACAACTATGGCTACACCTTC	CASSRLGWDNNYGYTF
-	15	-	TRBJ1-6	TRBV7-9	TGTGCCAGCAGGCTTCCCGGGATCCAGAATTCACCCCTCCACTTT	CASRLPGIQNSPLHF
-	16	-	TRBJ2-1	TRBV6-5	TGTGCCAGCAGTTACTCGATAGGAGAGCGGAGCAATGAGCAGTTCTTC	CASSYSIGERSNEQFF
-	12	-	TRBJ1-3	TRBV10-3	TGTGCCATCGCCAGCTCTGGAAACACCATATATTTT	CAIASSGNTIYF
-	12	-	TRBJ1-1	TRBV11-2	TGTGCCAGCAGCTTAACCGGGGCTGAAGCTTTCTTT	CASSLTGAEAFF
-	15	-	TRBJ1-1	TRBV19	TGTGCCGTCGGAGGGCGGGGGGCTTTGGACACTGAAGCTTTCTTT	CAVGGRGALDTEAFF
-	17	TRBD2	TRBJ2-1	TRBV7-9	TGTGCCAGCAGCTCGCTAGCGGGGGGGAGCTCCTACAATGAGCAGTTCTTC	CASSSLAGGSSYNEQFF
-	13	-	TRBJ1-1	TRBV19	TGTGCCAGTAGTATCTCGTGGGACACTATAGCTTTCTTT	CASSISWDTIAFF
-	13	-	TRBJ1-1	TRBV4-2	TGTGCCAGCAGCCTAGCCGGCAACACTGAAGCTTTCTTT	CASSLAGNTEAFF
-	14	-	TRBJ2-7	TRBV10-1	TGCGCCAGCAGTGGATCAGGGGAGGGCCTCGAGCAGTACTTC	CASSGSGEGLEQYF
-	12	-	TRBJ1-2	TRBV5-6	TGTGCCAGCAGCTTGGTGGGGGGAGGCTACACCTTC	CASSLVGGGYTF
-	15	TRBD1	TRBJ1-6	TRBV5-1	TGCGCCAGCAGCTCGGGACAGGTTATTAATTCACCCCTCCACTTT	CASSSGQVINSPLHF
-	14	-	TRBJ1-3	TRBV5-1	TGCGCCAGCAGACGAGAGCTCTCTGGAAACACCATATATTTT	CASRRELSGNTIYF
-	14	-	TRBJ2-6	TRBV7-9	TGTGCCAGCAGCTTAGCACTCACCATAAACGTCCTGACTTTC	CASSLALTINVLTF
-	14	-	TRBJ1-1	TRBV11-2	TGTGCCAGCAGTGTAGCATTGGCCTCCACTGAAGCTTTCTTT	CASSVALASTEAFF
-	13	TRBD1	TRBJ1-1	TRBV18	TGTGCCAGCTCAGAGGGGGCGCGCACTGAAGCTTTCTTT	CASSEGARTEAFF
-	15	-	TRBJ1-2	TRBV19	TGTGCCAGTAGACCTAGGGCAGCGGACTTCTATGGCTACACCTTC	CASRPRAADFYGYTF
-	15	-	TRBJ1-1	TRBV6-1	TGTGCCAGCAGTGAACGGGAGGTGTTGGACACTGAAGCTTTCTTT	CASSEREVLDTEAFF
-	13	-	TRBJ2-7	TRBV4-1	TGCGCCAGCAGTCGAGTAGAGGCGGGCGAGCAGTACTTC	CASSRVEAGEQYF
-	14	TRBD1	TRBJ1-2	TRBV5-1	TGCGCCAGCACGGTGGGACAGGGGAACTATGGCTACACCTTC	CASTVGQGNYGYTF
-	15	TRBD1	TRBJ1-1	TRBV29-1	TGCAGCGTTGCCCCTATGACAGGGGCGGACACTGAAGCTTTCTTT	CSVAPMTGADTEAFF
-	18	TRBD2	TRBJ2-1	TRBV19	TGTGCCAGTAGTCCGGGGACTAGCGGGAGGGAGCCCCTTAGGGAGCAGTTCTTC	CASSPGTSGREPLREQFF
-	13	TRBD1	TRBJ1-5	TRBV5-1	TGCGCCAGCAGCTTGGAAGGACAGGGATCCCAGCATTTT	CASSLEGQGSQHF
-	17	TRBD2	TRBJ2-1	TRBV4-3	TGCGCCAGCAGCCAACGGACTAGCGGGGGGGGATACAATGAGCAGTTCTTC	CASSQRTSGGGYNEQFF